These 2 T cell receptor beta chains were all obtained from the same sample, sequenced in a study of cytomegalovirus exposure and HLA in healthy donors. The PCR employed 60 Vbeta primers together with 13 Jbeta primers. Sequenced by immunoSEQ multiplex PCR; TCRdb stores in-frame clones only, minus some. The table includes fewer than 350,000 clones, roughly 89% detected once. What was sequenced was PBMCs. The receptor source for this set is a woman aged 18 to 35 in good health and CMV-seronegative.

The chain joins TRBV18 to TRBJ1-6; maybe TRBD1 (5 bases). The CDR3 consists of 14 residues. Germline V gene lookup returns CDR1 KGHSH and CDR2 LQKENI. With 3 bases removed from V and 7 bases from J, the gap between germline ends came to 10 bases. CDR3 amino acids: CASSPGRVNSPLHF. The CDR3 DNA follows: TGTGCCAGCTCACCCGGCAGGGTAAATTCACCCCTCCACTTT.

This chain links TRBV27 with TRBJ1-2; D is undetermined. In germline, CDR1 is MNHEY, CDR2 SMNVEV (reference sequence). V was shortened by 5 bases and J by 6 bases, with 16 bases between the two germline ends. CDR3 length equals 14 residues. The CDR3 loop is CASSPPGGLDGYTF. For the CDR3, the DNA is TGTGCCAGCAGTCCACCCGGCGGACTGGATGGCTACACCTTC.